This TCR beta chain was profiled in a study of read filtering for tumor transcriptome and immune sequencing. Study as a whole: By R-ISS, stages I, II and III held about 8, 16 and 7 patients. After DNase treatment, RNA was made into whole-transcriptome libraries. RNA-seq yielded only about 75 to 1273 TCR reads, IR-seq about 4 to 10.27 million.

This library used roughly 400 ng RNA and molecular barcoded adaptors spanning alpha/delta and beta/gamma chains. One entry per CDR3 protein, called by TCRdb with MiXCR from the reads. The top ten clones hold approximately 9.9% of a sample with about 130,000 distinct CDR3 sequences, approximately 13% of them seen once. The table lists this clonotype with many counts. At the time of active disease, bone marrow was collected from every patient. The sequence derives from a donor aged 40 or over with multiple myeloma. Source material: a population of CD138-negative cells sorted from bone marrow.

The CDR3 region has the DNA TGTGCCAGCAGCTTAGACATCCGGAGTTACAATGAGCAGTTCTTC. Translating gives CASSLDIRSYNEQFF. The chain recombines TRBV7-8 with TRBJ2-1; D call uncertain. CDR1 and CDR2 from the germline V gene are SGHVS and FQNEAQ. The CDR3 totals 15 residues. Trimming took 1 base from V and 4 from J, leaving 11 bases between them.